These 15 T cell receptor beta chains were sequenced from one sample in a study of regulatory T cells in long-lasting Graves disease. Time point specified: newly diagnosed GD, antithyroid drugs for less than 3 months. With RNA extracted from PBMCs as input, the TCR library was made. In building TCR beta libraries, iRepertoire HTBI primers were used together with Arm-PCR of CDR3 regions. MiXCR, applied by TCRdb to the multiplex PCR reads, yields one record per CDR3 protein. The data hold 400,000 to 550,000 distinct CDR3 sequences, with more than 12% observed a single time. This sample also belongs to another study, concerning T cells in Graves' hyperthyroidism and ophthalmopathy.

Here the sequenced sample was peripheral blood mononuclear cells (PBMCs), taken at new diagnosis, from a patient treated with antithyroid drugs. The receptors were sampled from a woman aged 25 to 45 with Graves disease.

This clonotype was counted at least ten times. The V gene is TRBV6-2 or TRBV6-3, the J gene TRBJ2-1; perhaps D is TRBD1 or TRBD2 (5 bases each). CDR3 length equals 19 residues. Germline V gives CDR1 MNHEY, CDR2 SVGEGT. The V and J ends lost 0 bases and 2 bases respectively, with 20 bases between them. The CDR3 DNA reads TGTGCCAGCAGTTACTCGATCCGTCCAGGGACGGCCCCCTACAATGAGCAGTTCTTC. Translating gives CASSYSIRPGTAPYNEQFF.

This clonotype has just a few counts. V usage is TRBV4-2 and J usage is TRBJ1-4; possible D gene TRBD1, 5 bases. Germline V gene data show CDR1 as LGHNA and CDR2 as YNFKEQ. V dropped 3 bases and J dropped 4 bases, with 12 bases sitting between them. This CDR3 has 15 residues. The CDR3 bases are TGTGCCAGCAGCCAGAACGTGGGGGGTAATGAAAAACTGTTTTTT. Its translation: CASSQNVGGNEKLFF.

As to this clonotype: A much more abundant neighbour one base away suggests this may be a read error. The genes are TRBV6-1 and TRBJ2-7; D assignment may be TRBD1 or TRBD2 (5 bases each). The CDR3 runs 14 residues. The germline V gene has CDR1 MNHNS and CDR2 SASEGT. V lost 6 bases, J lost 0 bases, and 12 bases lay in between. The CDR3: CASSSTEGSYEQYF. The CDR3 DNA is TGTGCCAGCAGCTCGACAGAGGGCTCCTACGAGCAGTACTTC.

This clonotype has a handful of counts. The chain combines TRBV9 with TRBJ1-2, with D possibly TRBD1 on 5 matching bases. Trimming pared 0 bases from V and 4 bases from J, leaving 16 bases between. The CDR3 spans 16 residues. Germline-derived CDR1 and CDR2 are SGDLS and YYNGEE. The CDR3 coding sequence is TGTGCCAGCAGCGTAGGCCTTGGGGGGGTCGGCTATGGCTACACCTTC. Protein: CASSVGLGGVGYGYTF.

This clonotype was counted many times. V is TRBV30 and J is TRBJ2-1; unclear D gene. The V gene lost 0 bases and the J gene lost 1 base, with 10 bases spanning the gap. The CDR3 has 15 residues. Germline CDR1 and CDR2: GTSNPN and SVGIG (reference sequence). The CDR3 region has the DNA TGTGCCTGGAGTGTTCCTCTTGTATCCTACAATGAGCAGTTCTTC. This translates into CAWSVPLVSYNEQFF.

V and J are TRBV11-2 and TRBJ2-7; no clear D. V was clipped by 5 bases and J by 2 bases, with 13 bases between them. The CDR3 consists of 14 residues. Germline V gene lookup returns CDR1 SGHAT and CDR2 FQNNGV. CDR3 loop: CASSRQTVTYEQYF. The CDR3 nucleotides read TGTGCCAGCAGCCGACAAACAGTTACCTACGAGCAGTACTTC.

This clonotype came up many times. The chain recombines TRBV11-2 with TRBJ2-7; no clear D. V was cut by 3 bases and J by 6 bases, with 9 bases left in between. CDR3 length equals 12 residues. Germline V gene sequence: CDR1 SGHAT, CDR2 FQNNGV. The CDR3 sequence: CASSFKVGEQYF. CDR3 nucleotides: TGTGCCAGCAGCTTTAAGGTGGGCGAGCAGTACTTC.

The V call is TRBV20-1, the J call TRBJ2-7; D assignment may be TRBD1 or TRBD2 (6 bases each). Trimming left V 1 base short and J 3 bases short, with 10 bases between. Germline CDR1 and CDR2: DFQATT and SNEGSKA (reference sequence). The CDR3 sequence is 13 residues long. The CDR3 sequence: CSARGGADYEQYF. CDR3 nucleotide sequence: TGCAGTGCTAGAGGGGGGGCGGACTACGAGCAGTACTTC.

The table lists this clonotype with many counts. The rearrangement uses TRBV2 and TRBJ2-5; no clear D gene. Trimming cost V 11 bases and J 5 bases, with 12 bases left between them. This CDR3 is 11 amino acids long. Germline V gene sequence: CDR1 SNHLY, CDR2 FYNNEI. The CDR3 here is CASQWVETQYF. CDR3 nucleotide sequence: TGTGCCTCCCAGTGGGTCGAGACCCAGTACTTC.

This clonotype appeared many times. The chain joins TRBV29-1 to TRBJ2-2; 8 bases agree with TRBD2. V was clipped by 3 bases and J by 4 bases; unmatched bases: 10. The germline V gene encodes CDR1 SQVTM and CDR2 ANQGSEA. This CDR3 is 16 amino acids long. This chain's CDR3 is CSVDSFGTSGTGELFF. In nucleotides, the CDR3 is TGCAGCGTTGACAGCTTCGGGACTAGTGGCACCGGGGAGCTGTTTTTT.

Note on this clonotype: Possible read error: a much larger clone is one base away. This chain connects TRBV28 to TRBJ2-7; the D is unclear. V lost 3 bases to trimming and J lost 3 bases, with 9 bases between them. CDR3 length: 13 residues. Germline loops: CDR1 MDHEN, CDR2 SYDVKM. The CDR3 region is CASSLWQFYEQYF. CDR3 sequence (DNA): TGTGCCAGCAGTTTGTGGCAGTTCTACGAGCAGTACTTC.

This clonotype has just one count. Just one base apart from a much larger clone, this may be a read error. V and J are TRBV12-3 or TRBV12-4 and TRBJ2-7; D may be TRBD1 (5 bases). There are 13 residues in the CDR3. The CDR3 coding sequence is TGTACCAGCAATACTCCAGGGACCTACGAGCAGTACTTC. Amino acid sequence: CTSNTPGTYEQYF.

The J gene is TRBJ2-7, the V gene TRBV5-1, with D uncertain. With 4 bases removed from V and 4 bases from J, the gap between germline ends came to 18 bases. Germline CDR1 is SGHRS and CDR2 is YFSETQ. The CDR3 is 15 residues long. CDR3 loop: CASSLSSGPYYEQYF. The CDR3, as DNA: TGCGCCAGCAGCCTCAGTTCGGGTCCCTATTACGAGCAGTACTTC.

A few counts support this clonotype. The V and J genes are TRBV18 and TRBJ2-7, with TRBD2 identical over 8 bases. CDR1 is KGHSH and CDR2 is LQKENI in the germline V gene. The CDR3 totals 16 residues. The J segment lost 2 bases and the V segment lost 6 bases, leaving 12 bases of the junction unmatched. The CDR3 nucleotides are TGTGCCAGCTCCATACCTCCGGGACTAGTAGCCTACGAGCAGTACTTC. Amino acids: CASSIPPGLVAYEQYF.

This clonotype showed up many times. J is TRBJ2-1 and V is TRBV12-3 or TRBV12-4; perhaps D is TRBD1 or TRBD2 (5 bases each). The V and J ends lost 6 bases and 4 bases respectively, with 13 bases between them. The CDR3 extends over 14 amino acids. The CDR3 reads CASRGRLPYNEQFF. CDR3 sequence (DNA): TGTGCCAGCAGGGGACGCTTACCTTACAATGAGCAGTTCTTC.